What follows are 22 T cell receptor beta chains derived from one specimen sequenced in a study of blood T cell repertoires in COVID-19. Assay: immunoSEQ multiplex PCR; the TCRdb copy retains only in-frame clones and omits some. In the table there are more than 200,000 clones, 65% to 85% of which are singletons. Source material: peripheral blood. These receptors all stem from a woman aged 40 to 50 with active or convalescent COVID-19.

The CDR3 protein is CATTRAGHTEAFF. CDR3 sequence (DNA): TGTGCCACCACCAGGGCCGGCCACACTGAAGCTTTCTTT. The chain employs TRBV25-1 and TRBJ1-1, with a weak D call TRBD1 (5 bases). Deletions cut 10 bases from V and 3 bases from J, with 15 bases between. This CDR3 comprises 13 residues. From germline, CDR1 is MGHDK and CDR2 SYGVNS.

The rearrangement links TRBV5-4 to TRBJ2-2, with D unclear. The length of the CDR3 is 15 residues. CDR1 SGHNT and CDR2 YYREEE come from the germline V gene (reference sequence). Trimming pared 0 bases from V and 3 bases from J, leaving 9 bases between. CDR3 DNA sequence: TGTGCCAGCAGCTTGGGTGTCATTCACACCGGGGAGCTGTTTTTT. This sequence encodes CASSLGVIHTGELFF.

The CDR3 DNA is TGTGCCAGCTCACCTCGGGAGGGTGGCTATGGCTACACCTTC. Translated: CASSPREGGYGYTF. This chain joins TRBV18 and TRBJ1-2; D remains ambiguous. CDR3 size: 14 residues. The germline gives CDR1 KGHSH, CDR2 LQKENI. The germline V and J ends were trimmed by 3 bases and 4 bases, with 12 bases remaining between them.

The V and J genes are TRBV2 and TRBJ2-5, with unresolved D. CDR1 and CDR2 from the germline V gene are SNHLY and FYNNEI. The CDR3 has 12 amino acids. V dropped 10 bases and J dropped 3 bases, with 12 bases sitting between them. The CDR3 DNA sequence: TGTGCCACCGTGATCGGTAAAGAGACCCAGTACTTC. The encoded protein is CATVIGKETQYF.

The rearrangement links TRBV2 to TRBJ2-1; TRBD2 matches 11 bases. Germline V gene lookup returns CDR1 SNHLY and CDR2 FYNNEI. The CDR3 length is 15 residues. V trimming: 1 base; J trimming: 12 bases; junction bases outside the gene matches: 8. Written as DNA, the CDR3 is TGTGCCAGCAGTGAAGTAACTAGCGGGGGCGAGGGGCAGTTCTTC. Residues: CASSEVTSGGEGQFF.

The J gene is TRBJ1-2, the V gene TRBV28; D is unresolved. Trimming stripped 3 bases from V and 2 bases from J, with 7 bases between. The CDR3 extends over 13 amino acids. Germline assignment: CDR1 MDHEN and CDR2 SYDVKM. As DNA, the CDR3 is TGTGCCAGCAGTTTGCGGGCAAACTATGGCTACACCTTC. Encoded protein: CASSLRANYGYTF.

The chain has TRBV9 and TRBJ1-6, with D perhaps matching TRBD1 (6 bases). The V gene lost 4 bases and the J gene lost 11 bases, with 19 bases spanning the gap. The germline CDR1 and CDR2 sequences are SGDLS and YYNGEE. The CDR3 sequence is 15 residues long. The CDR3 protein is CASSTEGDALTPLHF. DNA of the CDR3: TGTGCCAGCAGCACTGAGGGGGACGCCTTGACACCCCTCCACTTT. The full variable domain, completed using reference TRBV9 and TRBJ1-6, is DSGVTQTPKHLITATGQRVTLRCSPRSGDLSVYWYQQSLDQGLQFLIQYYNGEERAKGNILERFSAQQFPDLHSELNLSSLELGDSALYFCASSTEGDALTPLHFGNGTRLTVT.

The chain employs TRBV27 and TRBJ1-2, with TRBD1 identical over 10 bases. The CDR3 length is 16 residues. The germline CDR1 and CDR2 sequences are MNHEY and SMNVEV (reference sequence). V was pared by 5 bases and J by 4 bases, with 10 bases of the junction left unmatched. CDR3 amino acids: CASSKSGQGGSYGYTF. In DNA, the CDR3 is TGTGCCAGCAGTAAATCCGGACAGGGGGGTTCCTATGGCTACACCTTC.

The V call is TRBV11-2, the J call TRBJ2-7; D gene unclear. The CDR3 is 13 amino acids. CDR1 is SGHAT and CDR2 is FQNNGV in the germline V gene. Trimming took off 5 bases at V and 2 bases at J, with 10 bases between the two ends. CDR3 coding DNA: TGTGCCAGCAGCCTTCAGGATACCTACGAGCAGTACGTC. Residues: CASSLQDTYEQYV.

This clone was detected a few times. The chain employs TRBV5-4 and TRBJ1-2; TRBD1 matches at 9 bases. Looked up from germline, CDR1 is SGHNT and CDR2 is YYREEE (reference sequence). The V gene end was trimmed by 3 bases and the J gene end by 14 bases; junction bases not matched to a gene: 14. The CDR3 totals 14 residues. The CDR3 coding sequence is TGTGCCAGCAGCTGGGACACCCTGGACAGGGGATATACCTTC. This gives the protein CASSWDTLDRGYTF.

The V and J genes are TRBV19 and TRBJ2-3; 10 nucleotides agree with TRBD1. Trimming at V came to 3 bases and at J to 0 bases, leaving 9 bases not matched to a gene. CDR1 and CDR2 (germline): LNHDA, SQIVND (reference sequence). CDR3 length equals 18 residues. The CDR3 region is CASSIRTGGPPSTDTQYF. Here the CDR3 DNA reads TGTGCCAGTAGTATCAGGACAGGGGGGCCGCCTAGCACAGATACGCAGTATTTT.

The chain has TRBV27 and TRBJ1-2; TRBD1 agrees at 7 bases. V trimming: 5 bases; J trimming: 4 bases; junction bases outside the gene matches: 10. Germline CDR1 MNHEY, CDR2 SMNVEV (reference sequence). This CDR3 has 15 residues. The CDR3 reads CASSPTGQPLYGYTF. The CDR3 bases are TGTGCCAGCAGTCCAACGGGACAGCCCCTCTATGGCTACACCTTC.

The CDR3 here is CASSEDSNEQFF. The CDR3 DNA sequence: TGTGCCAGCAGTGAGGACAGCAATGAGCAGTTCTTC. The chain couples TRBV2 to TRBJ2-1; possibly TRBD1 for D (6 bases). The CDR3 sequence is 12 residues long. The V gene lost 3 bases and the J gene lost 6 bases, with 6 bases spanning the gap. Germline V gene lookup returns CDR1 SNHLY and CDR2 FYNNEI.

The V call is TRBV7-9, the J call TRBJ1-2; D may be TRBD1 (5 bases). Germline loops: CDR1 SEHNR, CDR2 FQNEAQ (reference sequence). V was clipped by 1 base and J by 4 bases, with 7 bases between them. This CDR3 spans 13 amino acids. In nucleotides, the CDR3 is TGTGCCAGCAGCTTAGGCCAGGGCTATGGCTACACCTTC. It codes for CASSLGQGYGYTF.

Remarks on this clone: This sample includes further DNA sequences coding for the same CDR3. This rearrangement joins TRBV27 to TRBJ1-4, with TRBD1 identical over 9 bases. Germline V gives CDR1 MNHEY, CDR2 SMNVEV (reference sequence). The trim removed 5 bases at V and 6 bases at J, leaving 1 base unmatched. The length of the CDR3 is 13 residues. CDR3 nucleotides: TGTGCCAGCAGTCGACAGGGGGATGAAAAACTGTTTTTT. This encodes CASSRQGDEKLFF.

The CDR3 sequence is CASTFYTDTEAFF. DNA for the CDR3: TGTGCCAGCACCTTTTATACGGACACTGAAGCTTTCTTT. The chain carries TRBV2 and TRBJ1-1; D is undetermined. Trimming shortened V by 7 bases and J by 3 bases, and 12 bases separated the two germline ends. Germline V lookup: CDR1 SNHLY, CDR2 FYNNEI. CDR3 length: 13 residues.

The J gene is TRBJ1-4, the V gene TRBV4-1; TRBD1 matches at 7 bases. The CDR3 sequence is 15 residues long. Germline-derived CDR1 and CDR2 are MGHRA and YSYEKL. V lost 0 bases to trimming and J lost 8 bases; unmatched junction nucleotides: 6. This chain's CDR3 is CASSQDGQVREKLFF. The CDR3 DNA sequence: TGCGCCAGCAGCCAAGACGGACAGGTGCGGGAAAAACTGTTTTTT.

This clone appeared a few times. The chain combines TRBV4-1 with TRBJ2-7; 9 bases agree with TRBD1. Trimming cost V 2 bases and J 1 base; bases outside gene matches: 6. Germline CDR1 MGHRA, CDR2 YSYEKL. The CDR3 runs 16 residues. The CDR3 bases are TGCGCCAGCAGCCAACGGCCGGGACAGGGATCCTACGAGCAGTACGTC. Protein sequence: CASSQRPGQGSYEQYV.

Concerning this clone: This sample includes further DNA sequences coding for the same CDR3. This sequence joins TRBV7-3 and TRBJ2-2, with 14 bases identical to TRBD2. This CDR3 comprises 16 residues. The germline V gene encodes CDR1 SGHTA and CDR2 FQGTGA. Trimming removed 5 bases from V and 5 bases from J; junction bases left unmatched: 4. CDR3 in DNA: TGTGCCAGCAGCCTAGGACTAGCGGGGGGAACCGGGGAGCTGTTTTTT. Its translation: CASSLGLAGGTGELFF.

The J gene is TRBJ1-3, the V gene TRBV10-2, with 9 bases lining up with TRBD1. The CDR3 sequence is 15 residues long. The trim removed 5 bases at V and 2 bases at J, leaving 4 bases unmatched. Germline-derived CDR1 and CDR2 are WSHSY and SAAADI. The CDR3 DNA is TGCGCCAGCAGTAAGGACAGGGGTGCTGGAAACACCATATATTTT. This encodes CASSKDRGAGNTIYF.

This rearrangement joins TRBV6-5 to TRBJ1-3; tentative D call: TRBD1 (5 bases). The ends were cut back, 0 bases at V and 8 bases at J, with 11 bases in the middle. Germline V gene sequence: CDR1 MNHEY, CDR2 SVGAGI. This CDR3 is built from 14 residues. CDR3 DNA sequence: TGTGCCAGCAGTTACTCGACAGAAGGGTACACCATATATTTT. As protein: CASSYSTEGYTIYF.

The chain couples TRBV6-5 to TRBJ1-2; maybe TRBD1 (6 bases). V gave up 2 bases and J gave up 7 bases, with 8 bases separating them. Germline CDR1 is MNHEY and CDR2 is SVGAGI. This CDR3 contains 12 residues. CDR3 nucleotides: TGTGCCAGCAGTTACGAGGGGGTTGGCTACACCTTC. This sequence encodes CASSYEGVGYTF.